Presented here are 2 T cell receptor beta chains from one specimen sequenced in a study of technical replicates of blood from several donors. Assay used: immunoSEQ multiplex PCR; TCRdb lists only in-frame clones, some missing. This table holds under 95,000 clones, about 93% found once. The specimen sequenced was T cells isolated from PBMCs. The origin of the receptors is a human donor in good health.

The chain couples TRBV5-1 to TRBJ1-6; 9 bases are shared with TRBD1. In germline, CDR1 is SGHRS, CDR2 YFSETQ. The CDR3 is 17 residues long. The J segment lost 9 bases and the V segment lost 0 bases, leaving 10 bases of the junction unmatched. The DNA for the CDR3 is TGCGCCAGCAGCTTGGTTAACTCGGGACAGGGTACTTCACCCCTCCACTTT. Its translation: CASSLVNSGQGTSPLHF.

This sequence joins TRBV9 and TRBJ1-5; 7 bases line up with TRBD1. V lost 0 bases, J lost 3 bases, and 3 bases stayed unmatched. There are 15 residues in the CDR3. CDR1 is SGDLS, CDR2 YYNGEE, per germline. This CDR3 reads CASSVGQGFNQPQHF. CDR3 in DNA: TGTGCCAGCAGCGTAGGACAGGGTTTCAATCAGCCCCAGCATTTT.